The rows below give T cell receptor beta chains drawn from one sample of a study of shared clonotypes between healthy human individuals. Clones were read by immunoSEQ multiplex PCR, and TCRdb kept only the in-frame ones, dropping some. The sample contains some 1 million clones, 65% to 80% of which appear only once. Sequencing was carried out using memory CD4+ T cells sorted from blood. The source of these receptors is a man aged 18-30 years in good health. The conserved cysteine and the conserved F or W are not part of the CDR3 here.

CDR3	V	J
AIRRASYNEQF	TRBV10-3	TRBJ2-1
ASSLIPSGGSPLH	TRBV27	TRBJ1-6
ASSRSTGRDSPLH	TRBV7-2	TRBJ1-6
ASSTGQRARGYT	TRBV2	TRBJ1-2
ASSVEGREYNEQF	TRBV9	TRBJ2-1
ASSYGIRGEAF	TRBV5-8	TRBJ1-1
ASSTREGQY	TRBV6-5	TRBJ2-7
ASSEFGRTNYGYT	TRBV6-1	TRBJ1-2
ASSPSDSRGYT	TRBV18	TRBJ1-2
ASSPRTNSETQY	TRBV5-1	TRBJ2-5
ASSFERGTEAF	TRBV5-1	TRBJ1-1
ASSLGQGIGQPQH	TRBV5-6	TRBJ1-5
ASKQGRSNEKLF	TRBV6-1	TRBJ1-4
ASTTSGARTDTQY	TRBV6-5	TRBJ2-3
ASSLSGTDDPSLH	TRBV5-1	TRBJ1-6
AWSVQGSGETQY	TRBV30	TRBJ2-5
ASSSWTVTDTQY	TRBV27	TRBJ2-3
ASSRLAGMDTQY	TRBV2	TRBJ2-3
ASSLEGGYTGELF	TRBV5-6	TRBJ2-2
ASSLIIGSGRAGEQF	TRBV4-1	TRBJ2-1
ASSASGLEPQH	TRBV11-2	TRBJ1-5
ASSGIAGGLYEQY	TRBV6-6	TRBJ2-7